One and the same sample provided the 30 T cell receptor beta chains below, sequenced in a study of regulatory T cells in long-lasting Graves disease. As for time point: newly diagnosed GD, antithyroid drugs for less than 3 months. PBMCs provided the RNA from which the TCR library was made. Through Arm-PCR of CDR3 regions and iRepertoire HTBI primers, TCR beta libraries were built. In TCRdb, the multiplex PCR reads were re-called with MiXCR into one record per CDR3 protein. This table holds about 620,000 distinct CDR3 sequences, around 17% found once. This sample was also put to use in a study of T cells in Graves' hyperthyroidism and ophthalmopathy.

Sequencing was performed on peripheral blood mononuclear cells (PBMCs), taken at new diagnosis, from a patient treated with antithyroid drugs. All receptors derive from a woman aged 30 to 39 with Graves disease.

This clonotype was counted many times. The gene calls are TRBV27 and TRBJ2-6; 7 bases agree with TRBD1. V lost 5 bases and J lost 4; bases outside the gene matches: 11. This CDR3 spans 17 amino acids. In germline, CDR1 is MNHEY, CDR2 SMNVEV (reference sequence). DNA for the CDR3: TGTGCCAGCAGTCCCGGGACAGCTAGGGCCGGGGCCAACGTCCTGACTTTC. This translates into CASSPGTARAGANVLTF.

This clonotype occurred many times. V is TRBV2 and J is TRBJ2-7; perhaps D is TRBD1 or TRBD2 (5 bases each). The CDR3 contains 13 residues. Trimming stripped 6 bases from V and 7 bases from J, with 16 bases between. Germline CDR1 reads SNHLY; CDR2 reads FYNNEI. CDR3 amino acids: CASSLMGVREQYF. As DNA, the CDR3 is TGTGCCAGCAGCCTAATGGGGGTGCGGGAGCAGTACTTC.

In its sample, this clonotype was seen many times. The V gene is TRBV24-1, the J gene TRBJ2-5, with D possibly being TRBD1 (6 bases). Germline V CDR1 and CDR2: KGHDR, SFDVKD. Trimming shortened V by 4 bases and J by 5 bases, and 13 bases separated the two germline ends. The CDR3 sequence is 14 residues long. CDR3 residues: CATSEAGVRETQYF. The CDR3, as DNA: TGTGCCACCAGTGAGGCAGGGGTACGGGAGACCCAGTACTTC.

The chain has TRBV4-1 and TRBJ1-2; TRBD1 aligns across 8 bases. In germline, CDR1 is MGHRA, CDR2 YSYEKL. V dropped 4 bases and J dropped 8; count of bases not matched to a gene: 9. The CDR3 totals 14 residues. In nucleotides, the CDR3 is TGCGCCAGCAGCCCTGGACAGGGCGTTCAAGGCTACACCTTC. This codes for CASSPGQGVQGYTF.

This clonotype was found many times. V is TRBV27 and J is TRBJ1-2; 7 nucleotides match TRBD1. There are 15 residues in the CDR3. Unmatched junction bases numbered 10, after V lost 4 bases and J lost 5 bases. Per germline, CDR1 MNHEY and CDR2 SMNVEV (reference sequence). The CDR3: CASSSGVQGVYGYTF. The CDR3 DNA reads TGTGCCAGCAGTTCCGGGGTTCAGGGGGTATATGGCTACACCTTC.

The chain links TRBV20-1 to TRBJ2-7, with D perhaps matching TRBD1 or TRBD2 (5 bases each). The CDR3 contains 13 residues. CDR1 is DFQATT and CDR2 is SNEGSKA in the germline V gene (reference sequence). The germline V and J ends were trimmed by 4 bases and 2 bases, with 12 bases remaining between them. Here the CDR3 reads CSANLQGAYEQYF. CDR3 nucleotides: TGCAGTGCTAATTTGCAGGGAGCCTACGAGCAGTACTTC.

This clonotype was found many times. The chain combines TRBV28 with TRBJ1-5, with TRBD1 as a possible D gene (5 bases). Deletions cut 3 bases from V and 1 base from J, with 16 bases between. CDR1 and CDR2 from the germline V gene are MDHEN and SYDVKM. The CDR3 sequence is 17 residues long. The CDR3 spells CASSFGTHAGSNQPQHF. The CDR3 DNA reads as TGTGCCAGCAGTTTTGGGACGCATGCGGGGAGCAATCAGCCCCAGCATTTT.

This clonotype was seen at least ten times. The gene calls are TRBV10-2 and TRBJ2-1; no clear D gene. V lost 3 bases, J lost 6 bases, and 15 bases lay in between. CDR3 length equals 15 residues. CDR1 and CDR2 from the germline V gene are WSHSY and SAAADI. The CDR3, as DNA: TGCGCCAGCAGTGATTCCCCGACTTACCTCAATGAGCAGTTCTTC. Protein product: CASSDSPTYLNEQFF.

This clonotype was seen at least ten times. The CDR3 sequence is CATSRDPGASTDTQYF. The CDR3 region has the DNA TGTGCCACCAGCAGAGATCCTGGCGCCTCCACAGATACGCAGTATTTT. The chain has TRBV15 and TRBJ2-3; D gene ambiguous. Between the trimmed V and J ends, which lost 0 bases and 2 bases, there was a span of 12 bases. This CDR3 has 16 amino acids. Germline CDR1 and CDR2: LNHNV and YYDKDF (reference sequence).

This clonotype was counted a few times. J is TRBJ2-2 and V is TRBV12-5; D gene unclear. V lost 4 bases and J 4 bases, leaving 4 bases between the germline ends. The germline V gene encodes CDR1 LGHNT and CDR2 FRNRAP. CDR3 length equals 12 residues. CDR3: CASGSATGELFF. The DNA for the CDR3 is TGTGCTAGTGGTTCGGCCACCGGGGAGCTGTTTTTT.

The V gene is TRBV20-1, the J gene TRBJ1-2, with TRBD1 matching over 9 bases. Looked up from germline, CDR1 is DFQATT and CDR2 is SNEGSKA (reference sequence). V shed 3 bases and J 2 bases; nucleotides not matched to a gene: 7. CDR3 length: 15 residues. The CDR3 region is CSASEWDRANYGYTF. CDR3 coding DNA: TGCAGTGCTAGTGAGTGGGACAGGGCAAACTATGGCTACACCTTC.

The rearrangement uses TRBV5-1 and TRBJ2-7; D remains unclear. CDR3 size: 12 residues. Germline CDR1 is SGHRS and CDR2 is YFSETQ. Trimming took off 1 base at V and 5 bases at J, with 7 bases between the two ends. The CDR3 region has the DNA TGCGCCAGCAGCTTGAACATCCACGAGCAGTACTTC. The encoded protein is CASSLNIHEQYF.

This clonotype was counted between two and nine times. The chain uses TRBV19 and TRBJ2-1; D perhaps matches TRBD2 (5 bases). Trimming left V 8 bases short and J 5 bases short, with 19 bases between. Germline CDR1 LNHDA, CDR2 SQIVND (reference sequence). This CDR3 is 15 amino acids long. CDR3 sequence: CASARASVRDNEQFF. DNA for the CDR3: TGTGCCAGTGCACGGGCTAGTGTGAGGGACAATGAGCAGTTCTTC.

Many counts were recorded for this clonotype. The chain carries TRBV2 and TRBJ1-2; D is uncertain. This CDR3 region has 12 residues. CDR1 SNHLY and CDR2 FYNNEI come from the germline V gene. V was cut by 6 bases and J by 2 bases, with 7 bases left in between. CDR3 sequence (DNA): TGTGCCAGCAGCCGGTTAAACTATGGCTACACCTTC. Translation: CASSRLNYGYTF.

This clonotype was counted only a few times. The CDR3 DNA follows: TGCAGCCTTGGCGGGAGCTCCTACAATGAGCAGTTCTTC. Translated: CSLGGSSYNEQFF. V and J are TRBV29-1 and TRBJ2-1; 7 bases agree with TRBD2. With 8 bases clipped from V and 0 bases from J, the junction kept 4 bases outside the gene matches. Germline CDR1 reads SQVTM; CDR2 reads ANQGSEA. The CDR3 runs 13 residues.

This clonotype was detected only a few times. V gene TRBV10-3 combines with J gene TRBJ1-3, with D possibly TRBD1 on 5 matching bases. Trimming removed 8 bases from V and 4 bases from J, with 21 bases in between. Germline assignment: CDR1 ENHRY and CDR2 SYGVKD. The CDR3 loop spans 16 amino acids. Written as DNA, the CDR3 is TGTGCCATCTCCCCCACCGGACTTAGGGGAGGAAACACCATATATTTT. Translating it yields CAISPTGLRGGNTIYF.

This clonotype was observed a few times. V and J are TRBV5-1 and TRBJ2-7; TRBD1 is a possible D gene (5 bases). This CDR3 has 14 residues. In germline, CDR1 is SGHRS, CDR2 YFSETQ. V was pared by 5 bases and J by 1 base, with 13 bases between. CDR3: CASSYLKGSYEQYF. Written as DNA, the CDR3 is TGCGCCAGCAGTTATTTGAAGGGGTCCTACGAGCAGTACTTC.

This clonotype was found many times. This chain connects TRBV2 to TRBJ2-7; 7 nucleotides line up with TRBD2. The germline V gene has CDR1 SNHLY and CDR2 FYNNEI. Trimming took 5 bases from V and 0 from J; bases not matched to a gene: 7. The length of the CDR3 is 15 residues. The CDR3 protein is CASSNWLADSYEQYF. The CDR3 region has the DNA TGTGCCAGCAGTAACTGGCTAGCGGACTCCTACGAGCAGTACTTC.

The chain is built from TRBV18 and TRBJ1-1, with TRBD1 matching 8 bases. With 6 bases clipped from V and 4 bases from J, the junction kept 10 bases outside the gene matches. The CDR3 contains 15 residues. Looked up from germline, CDR1 is KGHSH and CDR2 is LQKENI. The chain's CDR3 is CASSDRVMWGTEAFF. As DNA, the CDR3 is TGTGCCAGCTCGGACAGGGTTATGTGGGGCACTGAAGCTTTCTTT. Looking up the rest from reference TRBV18 and TRBJ1-1 gives the full variable domain: NAGVMQNPRHLVRRRGQEARLRCSPMKGHSHVYWYRQLPEEGLKFMVYLQKENIIDESGMPKERFSAEFPKEGPSILRIQQVVRGDSAAYFCASSDRVMWGTEAFFGQGTRLTVV.

Only one count was recorded for this clonotype. With a much larger clone just one base away, this may be a read error. The V gene is TRBV11-2, the J gene TRBJ2-5, with 7 bases lining up with TRBD2. With the DNA end fitting TRBJ2-1 better, the J assignment may be wrong. CDR1 is SGHAT, CDR2 FQNNGV, per germline. This CDR3 contains 16 residues. The CDR3 loop reads CACSLVPAGSNHEQFF. As DNA, the CDR3 is TGTGCCTGCAGCTTAGTACCAGCGGGGAGCAACCATGAGCAGTTCTTC.

This clonotype was found a few times. With a much larger clone just one base away, this may be a read error. This rearrangement joins TRBV6-2 or TRBV6-3 to TRBJ1-1; D is undetermined. CDR1 is MNHEY, CDR2 SVGEGT, per germline. The CDR3 totals 13 residues. The CDR3 coding sequence is TGTGCCAGCACGGGAGGGCGGAACACTGAAGCTGTCTTT. Its translation: CASTGGRNTEAVF.

The V call is TRBV20-1, the J call TRBJ2-5; tentatively, D is TRBD2 (6 bases). CDR3 length: 15 amino acids. Trimming stripped 4 bases from V and 1 base from J, with 16 bases between. The germline V gene encodes CDR1 DFQATT and CDR2 SNEGSKA (reference sequence). The chain's CDR3 is CSAIRPGLGQETQYF. The CDR3 nucleotides read TGCAGTGCTATACGTCCGGGACTGGGCCAAGAGACCCAGTACTTC.

There are a few counts of this clonotype. The chain employs TRBV4-1 and TRBJ2-5, with no clear D. The CDR3 is 12 amino acids. Trimming removed 3 bases at V and 4 bases at J, with 6 bases between. The germline gives CDR1 MGHRA, CDR2 YSYEKL. The CDR3 DNA sequence: TGCGCCAGCAGCCAGGAAACAGAGACCCAGTACTTC. This encodes CASSQETETQYF.

V is TRBV18 and J is TRBJ2-1; D unclear. Germline V gene lookup returns CDR1 KGHSH and CDR2 LQKENI. Trimming pared 4 bases from V and 5 bases from J, leaving 9 bases between. This CDR3 spans 13 amino acids. CDR3 in DNA: TGTGCCAGCTCACGCCAGAGCCACAATGAGCAGTTCTTC. Amino acid sequence: CASSRQSHNEQFF. The entire variable domain, with the rest obtained from reference TRBV18 and TRBJ2-1, is as follows: NAGVMQNPRHLVRRRGQEARLRCSPMKGHSHVYWYRQLPEEGLKFMVYLQKENIIDESGMPKERFSAEFPKEGPSILRIQQVVRGDSAAYFCASSRQSHNEQFFGPGTRLTVL.

This clonotype came up many times. V and J are TRBV27 and TRBJ2-7; D perhaps matches TRBD2 (7 bases). The CDR3 runs to 14 residues. Deletions cut 6 bases from V and 4 bases from J, with 16 bases between. CDR1 and CDR2 from the germline V gene are MNHEY and SMNVEV (reference sequence). This chain's CDR3 is CASSPERGGYEQYF. The CDR3 nucleotides read TGTGCCAGCAGCCCGGAGAGGGGGGGGTACGAGCAGTACTTC.

This clonotype was seen at least ten times. The J gene is TRBJ2-3, the V gene TRBV7-3; unclear D gene. Germline CDR1 and CDR2: SGHTA and FQGTGA. CDR3 size: 14 residues. Trimming left V 6 bases short and J 2 bases short, with 12 bases between. CDR3 region: CASRPGGITDTQYF. CDR3 DNA: TGTGCCAGCAGGCCAGGTGGAATCACAGATACGCAGTATTTT.

The CDR3 DNA reads TGTGCCAGCAGTTTGGGGGCCCGGGGGTCGCCCTACGAGCAGTACTTC. It is translated as CASSLGARGSPYEQYF. V usage is TRBV28 and J usage is TRBJ2-7; the D gene could be TRBD1 or TRBD2 (6 bases each). Trimming shortened V by 3 bases and J by 2 bases, and 17 bases separated the two germline ends. CDR3 length: 16 residues. The germline gives CDR1 MDHEN, CDR2 SYDVKM.

This clonotype was recorded many times. The genes are TRBV2 and TRBJ1-5, with a possible D match to TRBD1 (5 bases). The V gene's germline CDR1 is SNHLY and CDR2 FYNNEI. This CDR3 is 17 amino acids long. V shed 0 bases and J shed 0 bases, with 12 bases lying between them. CDR3 region: CASSEALDKYSNQPQHF. CDR3 sequence (DNA): TGTGCCAGCAGTGAAGCTCTGGACAAGTATAGCAATCAGCCCCAGCATTTT. Complete variable domain (other parts from reference TRBV2 and TRBJ1-5): EPEVTQTPSHQVTQMGQEVILRCVPISNHLYFYWYRQILGQKVEFLVSFYNNEISEKSEIFDDQFSVERPDGSNFTLKIRSTKLEDSAMYFCASSEALDKYSNQPQHFGDGTRLSIL.

The table lists this clonotype with many counts. J is TRBJ2-7 and V is TRBV28; unclear D gene. Germline CDR1 is MDHEN and CDR2 is SYDVKM. Trimming pared 0 bases from V and 3 bases from J, leaving 3 bases between. This CDR3 region has 12 residues. The CDR3 DNA is TGTGCCAGCAGTTTATGGGACTACGAGCAGTACTTC. This sequence encodes CASSLWDYEQYF.

This clonotype was detected many times. The chain couples TRBV28 to TRBJ2-7, with TRBD1 matching 7 bases. The CDR3 covers 14 residues. CDR1 and CDR2 from the germline V gene are MDHEN and SYDVKM. Unmatched junction bases numbered 4, after V lost 5 bases and J lost 0 bases. DNA for the CDR3: TGTGCCAGCAGTCGACAGGGTGGCTCCTACGAGCAGTACTTC. It translates to CASSRQGGSYEQYF.